This T cell receptor beta chain stems from a study of a mutant IDH1 vaccine in newly diagnosed glioma. As for the study in general: The initiation of vaccination occurred 4-6 weeks after radiotherapy alone, or with temozolomide cycles. There were about 60% males and 37.5% females among treated patients, whose mean age was about 40 years. Former treatment meant radiotherapy, temozolomide, or both; the majority had gotten both. Overall study results and limits: Changes in top peripheral clonotypes did not appear linked to pseudoprogression.

Time point of the sample: week 11, during vaccination. In the vaccine, a single dose held 300 ug of the mutant IDH1 20-mer peptide, along with topical imiquimod. This CDR3 comprises 14 residues. The V gene's germline CDR1 is MGHRA and CDR2 YSYEKL. The V and J ends lost 5 bases and 5 bases, in that order; junction bases with no gene match: 6. The repertoire was sequenced with immunoSEQ multiplex PCR; TCRdb's copy has only in-frame clones and lacks some. The sample has about 110,000 clones, 90% seen once. In the case of this clone: Its antigen remains unidentified.

This chain links TRBV4-1 with TRBJ1-5; the match to TRBD1 covers 7 bases. The clonotype comes from a woman in her forties or fifties with glioma. This specimen was PBMCs, taken from a glioma patient whose treatment included an IDH1 peptide vaccine. CDR3 in DNA: TGCGCCAGCAGCACCCGGACAGGCTATCAGCCCCAGCATTTT. Protein sequence: CASSTRTGYQPQHF.